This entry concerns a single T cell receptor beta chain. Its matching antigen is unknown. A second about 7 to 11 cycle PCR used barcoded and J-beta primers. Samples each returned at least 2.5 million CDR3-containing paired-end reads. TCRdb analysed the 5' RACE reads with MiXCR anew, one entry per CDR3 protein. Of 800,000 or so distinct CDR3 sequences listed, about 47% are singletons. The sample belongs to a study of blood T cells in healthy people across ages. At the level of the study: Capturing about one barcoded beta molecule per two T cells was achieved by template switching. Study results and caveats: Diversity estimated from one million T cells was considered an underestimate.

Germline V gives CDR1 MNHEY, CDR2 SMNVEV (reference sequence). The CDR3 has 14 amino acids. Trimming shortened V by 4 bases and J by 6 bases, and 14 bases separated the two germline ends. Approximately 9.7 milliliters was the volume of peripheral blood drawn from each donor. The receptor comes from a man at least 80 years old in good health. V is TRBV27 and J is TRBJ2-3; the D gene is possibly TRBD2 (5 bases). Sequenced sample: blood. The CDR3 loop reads CASSYGVTGDTQYF. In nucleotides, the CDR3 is TGTGCCAGCAGTTATGGGGTCACGGGGGATACGCAGTATTTT.